Listed here are 26 T cell receptor beta chains from one sample, sequenced in a study of blood T cell repertoires in COVID-19. Data came from immunoSEQ multiplex PCR; TCRdb stores just in-frame clones and leaves some out. The sample contains under 130,000 clones, around four fifths of which appear only once. The sample comprised peripheral blood. The receptors derive from a woman in her seventies with acute or convalescent COVID-19.

This clone is labeled medium-sized (0.01 to 0.1%). This CDR3 is CASLSRWVGRGGEQYF. Here the CDR3 DNA reads TGCGCCAGCTTGAGCCGTTGGGTGGGCCGGGGGGGGGAGCAGTACTTC. The chain joins TRBV5-1 to TRBJ2-7; 8 bases map to TRBD2. There are 16 residues in the CDR3. The V gene's germline CDR1 is SGHRS and CDR2 YFSETQ. J gave up 7 bases and V 7 bases, and 19 bases lay outside the gene matches.

This clone was observed a handful of times. The rearrangement links TRBV18 to TRBJ2-7; D unclear. Trimming cost V 2 bases and J 6 bases, with 14 bases left between them. The CDR3 sequence is 14 residues long. Looked up from germline, CDR1 is KGHSH and CDR2 is LQKENI. CDR3 DNA sequence: TGTGCCAGCTCACCAATTGGTGCGGCCGCCGAGCAGTACTTC. Translating gives CASSPIGAAAEQYF.

This clone showed up just once. The chain has TRBV6-5 and TRBJ1-6; D is ambiguous. Trimming took 8 bases from V and 4 from J, leaving 12 bases between them. The CDR3 is 14 amino acids. From germline, CDR1 is MNHEY and CDR2 SVGAGI. The CDR3 bases are TGTGCCAGCGGCCAAGGCGGATATAATTCACCCCTCCACTTT. This gives the protein CASGQGGYNSPLHF.

In its sample, this clone was seen a few times. This chain joins TRBV27 and TRBJ1-2, with D perhaps matching TRBD1 (5 bases). V lost 8 bases, J lost 4 bases, and 20 bases lay in between. Germline V gives CDR1 MNHEY, CDR2 SMNVEV (reference sequence). This CDR3 has 15 residues. The CDR3 coding sequence is TGTGCCAGCTCCAACCCCGGGACTCGATTCTATGGCTACACCTTC. It codes for CASSNPGTRFYGYTF.

With regard to this clone: The germline gene is not matched at one end of the junction; a read error may be the cause. V is TRBV4-3 and J is TRBJ1-3; D gene ambiguous. Germline V gene sequence: CDR1 LGHNA, CDR2 YSLEER. CDR3 size: 17 residues. This chain's CDR3 is CASRQRWSGRVGNTIDF. CDR3 sequence (DNA): TGCGCCAGCCGCCAGAGGTGGAGCGGGAGAGTAGGGAACACCATCGATTTT.

The CDR3 DNA follows: TGTGCCAGCAGTTTATGGCCAGGGAACACTGAAGCTTTCTTT. This gives the protein CASSLWPGNTEAFF. This rearrangement joins TRBV28 to TRBJ1-1; D remains ambiguous. V was cut by 0 bases and J by 1 base, with 6 bases left in between. This CDR3 region has 14 residues. The germline V gene has CDR1 MDHEN and CDR2 SYDVKM.

This chain connects TRBV29-1 to TRBJ2-7; D perhaps matches TRBD2 (5 bases). Germline assignment: CDR1 SQVTM and CDR2 ANQGSEA. V gave up 4 bases and J gave up 1 base, with 29 bases separating them. CDR3 length: 19 amino acids. DNA of the CDR3: TGCAGCGTTGTTCCCAGAATTAAAAACCGCAGCCGGGGATCCTACGAGCAGTACTTC. Its protein product is CSVVPRIKNRSRGSYEQYF.

The CDR3 region is CASSQESSGGVETGELFF. The CDR3 DNA is TGCGCCAGCAGCCAAGAGAGTAGCGGGGGGGTCGAAACCGGGGAGCTGTTTTTT. The chain couples TRBV4-3 to TRBJ2-2; 11 bases are shared with TRBD2. The CDR3 is 18 residues long. V was clipped by 0 bases and J by 5 bases; unmatched bases: 8. From germline, CDR1 is LGHNA and CDR2 YSLEER.

V and J are TRBV5-1 and TRBJ2-7; D not resolved. Between the trimmed V and J ends, which lost 0 bases and 2 bases, there was a span of 9 bases. Germline CDR1 is SGHRS and CDR2 is YFSETQ. CDR3 length: 14 residues. The CDR3 loop reads CASSLEGGTYEQYF. The CDR3 region has the DNA TGCGCCAGCAGCTTGGAAGGCGGAACCTACGAGCAGTACTTC.

This chain joins TRBV5-1 and TRBJ1-2; TRBD1 matches 7 bases. Germline V gene lookup returns CDR1 SGHRS and CDR2 YFSETQ. The CDR3 spans 15 residues. V lost 5 bases, J lost 0 bases, and 7 bases stayed unmatched. The CDR3 sequence: CASREGTVTNYGYTF. Written as DNA, the CDR3 is TGCGCCAGCAGGGAAGGGACAGTAACTAACTATGGCTACACCTTC.

This clone was seen more than once but under ten times. This chain uses TRBV5-5 with TRBJ1-5; 7 nucleotides match TRBD1. Germline V gene sequence: CDR1 SGHKS, CDR2 YYEKEE (reference sequence). V shed 3 bases, J shed 5 bases, and the junction held 2 bases outside the gene matches. The CDR3 is 13 residues long. Written as DNA, the CDR3 is TGTGCCAGCAGCTGGGACAGTCATCAGCCCCAGCATTTT. Amino acid sequence: CASSWDSHQPQHF. Complete variable domain (other parts from reference TRBV5-5 and TRBJ1-5): DAGVTQSPTHLIKTRGQQVTLRCSPISGHKSVSWYQQVLGQGPQFIFQYYEKEERGRGNFPDRFSARQFPNYSSELNVNALLLGDSALYLCASSWDSHQPQHFGDGTRLSIL.

The chain employs TRBV5-4 and TRBJ1-2; the match to TRBD1 covers 8 bases. CDR1 is SGHNT, CDR2 YYREEE, per germline (reference sequence). The CDR3 is 14 amino acids. V lost 3 bases, J lost 7 bases, and 8 bases stayed unmatched. The CDR3 DNA is TGTGCCAGCAGCTGGACAGGGACTGTGGGTGGCTACACCTTC. Protein: CASSWTGTVGGYTF.

CDR3 nucleotides: TGTGCCTGGAGTTCTACGGGACATATCACAGATACGCAGTATTTT. This gives the protein CAWSSTGHITDTQYF. V usage is TRBV30 and J usage is TRBJ2-3; the D gene is possibly TRBD1 (6 bases). Germline values: CDR1 GTSNPN, CDR2 SVGIG (reference sequence). CDR3 length: 15 amino acids. V dropped 2 bases and J dropped 2 bases, with 14 bases sitting between them.

V and J are TRBV3-1 (or the pseudogene TRBV3-2) and TRBJ1-1; D perhaps matches TRBD1 (5 bases). The V end was cut by 3 bases, the J end by 1 base, with 9 bases between. Germline CDR1 LGHDT, CDR2 YNNKEL (reference sequence). This CDR3 has 14 amino acids. The CDR3 DNA sequence: TGTGCCAGCAGCCAGGGGCGACGGAACACTGAAGCTTTCTTT. As protein: CASSQGRRNTEAFF.

This clone was observed once. This chain links TRBV24-1 with TRBJ2-3; 8 bases line up with TRBD1. After removal of 3 bases from V and 0 bases from J, the junction contained 4 bases not matched to a gene. Germline V CDR1 and CDR2: KGHDR, SFDVKD. This CDR3 comprises 16 residues. CDR3 coding DNA: TGTGCCACCAGTGATCCGACAGGGGCTAGCACAGATACGCAGTATTTT. This codes for CATSDPTGASTDTQYF.

This clone has just a few counts. The chain carries TRBV7-6 and TRBJ1-1, with D possibly matching TRBD1 (6 bases). The CDR3 extends over 13 amino acids. Trimming removed 6 bases at V and 6 bases at J, with 14 bases between. Per germline, CDR1 SGHVS and CDR2 FNYEAQ. CDR3 amino acids: CASSLQGDPEAFF. CDR3 nucleotides: TGTGCCAGCAGTCTACAGGGTGACCCTGAAGCTTTCTTT. Combining the CDR3 with reference TRBV7-6 and TRBJ1-1 gives the whole variable domain GAGVSQSPRYKVTKRGQDVALRCDPISGHVSLYWYRQALGQGPEFLTYFNYEAQQDKSGLPNDRFSAERPEGSISTLTIQRTEQRDSAMYRCASSLQGDPEAFFGQGTRLTVV.

This clone was found a few times. This chain connects TRBV6-5 to TRBJ2-7, with 7 bases that match TRBD1. The V segment lost 5 bases and the J segment 2 bases; nucleotides outside the gene matches: 9. Germline V lookup: CDR1 MNHEY, CDR2 SVGAGI. The CDR3 is 15 residues long. CDR3 bases: TGTGCCAGCAGTCGGGACAGTGCCATCACCTACGAGCAGTACTTC. Encoded protein: CASSRDSAITYEQYF.

This rearrangement joins TRBV7-2 to TRBJ2-7; maybe TRBD2 (7 bases). This CDR3 is built from 16 residues. The V and J ends lost 5 bases and 3 bases respectively, with 20 bases between them. The germline V gene encodes CDR1 SGHTA and CDR2 FQGNSA. The CDR3 is CASSQWGGHSYYEQYF. The CDR3, as DNA: TGTGCCAGCAGCCAATGGGGGGGGCATAGTTACTACGAGCAGTACTTC.

The V call is TRBV30, the J call TRBJ2-2; D is ambiguous. CDR1 and CDR2 from the germline V gene are GTSNPN and SVGIG (reference sequence). The CDR3 covers 16 residues. With 1 base removed from V and 6 bases from J, the gap between germline ends came to 18 bases. The CDR3 DNA reads TGTGCCTGGAGTGCCCTTCGTGTTATGCGTTCCGGGGAGCTGTTTTTT. Translation: CAWSALRVMRSGELFF.

V and J are TRBV29-1 and TRBJ2-2; D is perhaps TRBD2 (6 bases). The length of the CDR3 is 14 residues. The germline gives CDR1 SQVTM, CDR2 ANQGSEA. Trimming pared 7 bases from V and 4 bases from J, leaving 16 bases between. In DNA form, the CDR3 reads TGCAGCGGATCCCATCCAGCGGGCACCGGGGAGCTGTTTTTT. Translation gives CSGSHPAGTGELFF.

This clone turned up a few times. This sequence joins TRBV9 and TRBJ1-1; a weak D match, TRBD1 (6 bases). The CDR3 is 14 residues long. Germline-derived CDR1 and CDR2 are SGDLS and YYNGEE. With 1 base removed from V and 4 bases from J, the gap between germline ends came to 11 bases. The CDR3 is CASSVNIGGTEAFF. The CDR3 DNA sequence: TGTGCCAGCAGCGTAAATATAGGGGGCACTGAAGCTTTCTTT.

The gene calls are TRBV6-6 and TRBJ1-6; D possibly corresponds to TRBD1 (6 bases). V was shortened by 5 bases and J by 6 bases, with 26 bases between the two germline ends. CDR1 and CDR2 (germline): MNHNY, SVGAGI (reference sequence). CDR3 length: 19 amino acids. This CDR3 is CASSPTGPATFKPNSPLHF. The CDR3 DNA follows: TGTGCCAGCAGTCCTACAGGGCCCGCTACCTTTAAACCTAATTCACCCCTCCACTTT.

V and J are TRBV4-3 and TRBJ1-1; D gene uncertain. This CDR3 contains 13 residues. V lost 1 base, J lost 1 base, and 4 bases lay in between. The germline CDR1 and CDR2 sequences are LGHNA and YSLEER. The CDR3, as DNA: TGCGCCAGCAGCCAAGTCTCGAACACTGAAGCTTTCTTT. Protein sequence: CASSQVSNTEAFF.

The chain couples TRBV12-5 to TRBJ2-3; D unresolved. V was clipped by 8 bases and J by 6 bases, with 12 bases between them. Germline lookup yields CDR1 LGHNT and CDR2 FRNRAP. This CDR3 contains 12 residues. DNA for the CDR3: TGTGCTAGTAACGCCTTCGGTGATACGCAGTATTTT. Amino acid sequence: CASNAFGDTQYF.

The chain joins TRBV19 to TRBJ1-5; D is undetermined. The length of the CDR3 is 16 residues. V was trimmed by 5 bases and J by 2 bases, leaving 16 bases between them. The V gene's germline CDR1 is LNHDA and CDR2 SQIVND (reference sequence). The CDR3, as DNA: TGTGCCAGTAGTGCGGGAAAACGGAGCGGCAATCAGCCCCAGCATTTT. Protein sequence: CASSAGKRSGNQPQHF. Using reference TRBV19 and TRBJ1-5 for the parts outside the CDR3, the full variable domain is DGGITQSPKYLFRKEGQNVTLSCEQNLNHDAMYWYRQDPGQGLRLIYYSQIVNDFQKGDIAEGYSVSREKKESFPLTVTSAQKNPTAFYLCASSAGKRSGNQPQHFGDGTRLSIL.

The chain joins TRBV6-5 to TRBJ1-2; D uncertain. CDR3 length equals 14 residues. Between the trimmed V and J ends, which lost 5 bases and 4 bases, there was a span of 14 bases. CDR1 and CDR2 (germline): MNHEY, SVGAGI. CDR3 bases: TGTGCCAGCAGTATAAGGTCGGGGTCCTATGGCTACACCTTC. It encodes CASSIRSGSYGYTF.